What follows describes a single T cell receptor beta chain. The data stem from a study of T cells in Graves' hyperthyroidism and ophthalmopathy. Amplified regions were TCR beta CDR3 sequences from RNA transcripts. With the HTBI primer set, the TCR CDR3 went through a first round of RT-PCR. TCRdb independently ran MiXCR on the multiplex PCR reads; one entry per CDR3 protein. This sample yields about 580,000 distinct CDR3 sequences, of which roughly 46% are seen a single time; around 8% belongs to the top ten. CDR1 and CDR2 from the germline V gene are SNHLY and FYNNEI. CDR3 length: 15 residues. Trimming pared 6 bases from V and 6 bases from J, leaving 18 bases between. Newly diagnosed hyperthyroidism patients aged 18 to 65 years had disease lasting under 2 months. Patients were excluded for uncontrolled infection, other autoimmune disease, pregnancy or lactation.

The source material was peripheral blood or thyroid tissue (not recorded which). This TCR came from a woman between 18 and 29 years old with Graves' hyperthyroidism. The chain recombines TRBV2 with TRBJ1-5, with D possibly matching TRBD1 (6 bases). This CDR3 is CASRESRGQRQPQHF. The DNA of the CDR3 is TGTGCCAGCAGAGAGTCCCGGGGGCAGCGTCAGCCCCAGCATTTT.